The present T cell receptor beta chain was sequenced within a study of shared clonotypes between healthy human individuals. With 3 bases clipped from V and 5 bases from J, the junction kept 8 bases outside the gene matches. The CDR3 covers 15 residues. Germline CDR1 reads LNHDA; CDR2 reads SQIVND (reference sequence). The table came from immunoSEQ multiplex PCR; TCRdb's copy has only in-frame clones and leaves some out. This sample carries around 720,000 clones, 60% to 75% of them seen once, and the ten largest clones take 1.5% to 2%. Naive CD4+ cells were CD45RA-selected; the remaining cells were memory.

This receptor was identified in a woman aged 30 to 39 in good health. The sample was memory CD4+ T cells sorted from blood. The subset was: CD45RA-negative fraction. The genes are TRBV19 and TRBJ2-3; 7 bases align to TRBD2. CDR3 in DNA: TGTGCCAGTAGTATGGCCGGGAGGTCGATAGATACGCAGTATTTT. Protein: CASSMAGRSIDTQYF.